This T cell receptor (beta chain) originates from a study of identical twins. TCRdb recomputed calls from the 5' RACE reads with MiXCR, one row per CDR3 protein. The sample yields approximately 700,000 distinct CDR3 sequences, roughly 18% seen once. J lost 4 bases, V lost 3 bases, and 2 bases had no gene match. This CDR3 has 13 residues. Germline-derived CDR1 and CDR2 are DFQATT and SNEGSKA (reference sequence). This clonotype was counted between two and nine times. Another study also made use of these data, one on T cells expressing NK-cell markers.

This receptor was obtained from a woman under 30 in good health. Sequenced sample: PBMCs. J is TRBJ1-1 and V is TRBV20-1, with 10 bases identical to TRBD1. Here the CDR3 reads CSARGQGITEAFF. The CDR3 nucleotides read TGCAGTGCTAGGGGACAGGGGATCACTGAAGCTTTCTTT.